This TCR beta chain originates from a study of PD-L1 blockade in urothelial cancer. For the study at large: Patients with male sex and bladder-origin urothelial cancer accounted for most of the roughly 30 enrolled. A median approximately 140,000 T cells were found in blood samples. Study observations and caveats: In blood sampled pretreatment, TCR clonality below the median predicted better survival.

The method was immunoSEQ multiplex PCR; TCRdb's version includes in-frame clones alone and lacks a portion of them. The sample lists more than 40,000 clones, 83% occurring once. This clone was picked up one time. What it binds is unknown. Stated time point: peripheral blood 6 weeks after treatment start. Anywhere from 1 to 8 samples came from each patient, spanning pretreatment and on-treatment. The sequencing here drew on PBMCs, taken around atezolizumab (anti-PD-L1) treatment. The TCR sequence derives from a man aged 60 to 75 with urothelial cancer.

The CDR3 DNA reads as TGCAGCGTTGTCGGGGAAACCAGGAACACTGAAGCTTTCTTT. It is translated as CSVVGETRNTEAFF. The rearrangement links TRBV29-1 to TRBJ1-1; unclear D gene. V was cut by 4 bases and J by 1 base, with 13 bases left in between. The CDR3 has 14 amino acids. Germline CDR1 and CDR2: SQVTM and ANQGSEA. Filled out from reference TRBV29-1 and TRBJ1-1, the complete variable domain reads SAVISQKPSRDICQRGTSLTIQCQVDSQVTMMFWYRQQPGQSLTLIATANQGSEATYESGFVIDKFPISRPNLTFSTLTVSNMSPEDSSIYLCSVVGETRNTEAFFGQGTRLTVV.